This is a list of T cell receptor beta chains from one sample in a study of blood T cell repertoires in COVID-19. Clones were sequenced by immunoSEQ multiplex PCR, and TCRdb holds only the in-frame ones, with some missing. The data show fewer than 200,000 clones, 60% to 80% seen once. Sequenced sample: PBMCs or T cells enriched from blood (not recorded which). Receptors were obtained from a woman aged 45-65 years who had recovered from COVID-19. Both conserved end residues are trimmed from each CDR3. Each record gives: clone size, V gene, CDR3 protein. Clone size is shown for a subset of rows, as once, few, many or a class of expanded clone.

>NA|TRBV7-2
ASRPGQEETQY
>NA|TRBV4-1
ASSQPRGQVTQY
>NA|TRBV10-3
AISRIGGSEAF
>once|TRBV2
ASTRTSGANVLT
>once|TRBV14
ASSQVGTWDSRDTEAF
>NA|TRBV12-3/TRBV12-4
ASRPGRYQPQH
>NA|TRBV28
ASCTAGSGNTIY
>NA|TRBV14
ASSLPGTGASYEQY
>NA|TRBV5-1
ASSLDSGTVTNYGYT
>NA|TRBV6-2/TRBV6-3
ASSKGQPVETQY
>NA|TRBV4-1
ASAGLGRIGNTIY
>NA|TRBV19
ASSIDLRITDTQY
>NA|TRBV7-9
ASSLVRGAHDEQF
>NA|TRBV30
AWRNPDRESQPQH
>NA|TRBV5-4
ASSLGGSGETQY
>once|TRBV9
ASSTRTGDREKLF
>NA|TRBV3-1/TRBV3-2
ASSQAHREGYT
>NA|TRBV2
ASRRGSGTPTDTQY
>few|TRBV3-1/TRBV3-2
ASSHATWVGRTQYGYT
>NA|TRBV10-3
AIQGVDEQY
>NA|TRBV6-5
ASSYSPGFPNEKLF
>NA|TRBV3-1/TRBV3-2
ASSQWGETNEKLF
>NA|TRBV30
AWSVSGQDYEQY
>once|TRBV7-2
ASSLTGGFGETQY
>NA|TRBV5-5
ASSPLSSSYNSPLH
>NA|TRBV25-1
ASSEFRGQYNSPLH
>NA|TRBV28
ASSFNSGGSVGYT
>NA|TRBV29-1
SFTKELRYT
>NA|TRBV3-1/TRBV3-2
ASSQEGGTGELF
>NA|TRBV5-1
ASSWTGGHADTQY
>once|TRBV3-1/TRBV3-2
ASSQGGQSAQH
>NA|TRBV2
ASSALSTGVGELF
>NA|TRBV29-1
SVVLQEPNYGYT
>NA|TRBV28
ASSPGQGNSPLH
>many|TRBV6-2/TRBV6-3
ASSYFRGDSNQPQH
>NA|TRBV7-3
ASSQGLAETQY
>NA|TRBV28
ASSLGLTGGSYNSPLH
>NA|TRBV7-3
ASSPAAGMRNEQF
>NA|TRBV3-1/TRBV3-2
ASGRQTPFSKLESTIY
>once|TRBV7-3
ASSLILHVWYEQY
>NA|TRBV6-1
ASSERDRGETEAF
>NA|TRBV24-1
ATSDPSSGRAYNEQF
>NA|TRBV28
ASSSRQGLTGTQY
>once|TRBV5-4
ASSLMGRGTGNTIY
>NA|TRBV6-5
ASSYAKNQPQH
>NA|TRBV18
ASSTGQGFNQPQH
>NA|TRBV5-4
ASSFKDLEPYEQY
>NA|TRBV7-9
ASSAGQGNTEAF
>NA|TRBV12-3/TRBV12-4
ASVAGRLGEQY
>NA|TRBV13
ASSSSSGAEQF
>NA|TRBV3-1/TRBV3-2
ASSQVAGLREQY
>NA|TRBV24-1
ATSEDGGAYNEQF
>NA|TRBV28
ASSIGTGNTEAF
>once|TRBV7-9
ASSGKTGQVYNEQF
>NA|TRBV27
ASSFTSGSNEQY
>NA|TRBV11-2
ASSGGTGRQPQH
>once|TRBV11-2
ASSQTESSEQY
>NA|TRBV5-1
ASSLDREYGYT
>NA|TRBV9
ASNPMVAGDTSSYNEQF
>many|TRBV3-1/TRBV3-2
ASSRPPDTEAF